These 2 T cell receptor beta chains originate from one sample sequenced in a study of spatial heterogeneity in lung cancer (dated by TCRdb to the late 2010s). The full study reports these points: The tumor nonsynonymous mutation count correlated with the number of expanded intratumoral alpha and beta TCRs.

Their antigens remain unidentified. This specimen's time point label, interpreted: sample taken at primary tumor resection. The library was produced with 5' RACE. The data were produced on a NextSeq 500. TCRdb itself trimmed the public reads at Q25 with fastp, ran MiXCR and retained productive beta chains. CDR3 protein duplicates are merged, each entry listing the most common genes and DNA. Present in this sample are fewer than 3,500 distinct CDR3 sequences, 15% to 20% of which were seen just once. 14% of the sample goes to the ten largest clones. The sample was lung tumor tissue, taken at surgery. The receptors derive from a male donor with early-stage non-small cell lung cancer.

By share, this clonotype ranks as medium-sized. A library made for alpha chains picked up this beta chain off target, so its size means little. The CDR3 DNA is TGTGCCAGCCAGAGCGACTCGTTGGTTAACTATGGCTACACCTTC. Its translation is CASQSDSLVNYGYTF. The V gene is TRBV6-1, the J gene TRBJ1-2, with D unclear. V lost 8 bases, J lost 1 base, and 17 bases lay in between. The germline CDR1 and CDR2 sequences are MNHNS and SASEGT. This CDR3 comprises 15 residues.

Of note for this clonotype: The size of this beta chain means little, since it is a stray read in a library made for alpha chains. This chain connects TRBV20-1 to TRBJ2-1, with TRBD2 identical over 8 bases. Germline CDR1 and CDR2: DFQATT and SNEGSKA (reference sequence). This CDR3 is built from 16 residues. J lost 4 bases, V lost 4 bases, and 12 bases had no gene match. The CDR3 loop is CSATRRGTRLYNEQFF. CDR3 coding DNA: TGCAGTGCTACTAGGAGGGGGACTAGACTTTACAATGAGCAGTTCTTC.